Listed below are T cell receptor beta chains from one sample, sequenced in a study of T cell responses to AZD1222 COVID-19 vaccine. Generated by immunoSEQ multiplex PCR, the TCRdb table keeps only in-frame clones and is missing some. This table has some 150,000 clones, approximately 85% appearing once. Source: peripheral blood, taken 28 days after the second dose of the MenACWY control vaccine. These receptor sequences come from an adult who received the MenACWY meningococcal vaccine as a control. Both conserved end residues are part of each CDR3. D genes are given only for firm matches. A row's size may be missing; if present it is once, few, many or a size class.

>TRBJ1-5|TRBD1|.|TRBV4-2
TGTGCCAGCAGCCAAGAAGTTCAGGGGGAGAATCAGCCCCAGCATTTT
CASSQEVQGENQPQHF
>TRBJ1-2|TRBD1|.|TRBV6-2/TRBV6-3
TGTGCCAGCAGTTCGGGGACAGCTAACTATGGCTACACCTTC
CASSSGTANYGYTF
>TRBJ1-6|TRBD1|once|TRBV27
TGTGCCAGCAGTGACAGGGGGCGCGGGTCACCCCTCCACTTT
CASSDRGRGSPLHF
>TRBJ1-2|.|once|TRBV19
TGTGCCAGTAGTCTCCAGACGGCGAACTATGGCTACACCTTC
CASSLQTANYGYTF
>TRBJ1-1|.|.|TRBV7-3
TGTGCCAGCAGCCGAGGGGGTAACACTGAAGCTTTCTTT
CASSRGGNTEAFF
>TRBJ1-6|.|once|TRBV9
TGTGCCAGCAGCGGCGGGGCCTCAAGCTCCTATAATTCACCCCTCCACTTT
CASSGGASSSYNSPLHF
>TRBJ1-1|.|.|TRBV20-1
TGCAGTGCAGAGGGGAGCACTGAAGCTTTCTTT
CSAEGSTEAFF
>TRBJ2-3|TRBD1|once|TRBV14
TGTGCCAGCAGCCAATGGGGACAGGCTCGTACAGATACGCAGTATTTT
CASSQWGQARTDTQYF
>TRBJ1-1|TRBD1|.|TRBV24-1
TGTGCCACCAGTCCCGGACAGGGGGACACTGAAGCTTTCTTT
CATSPGQGDTEAFF
>TRBJ2-5|.|.|TRBV7-2
TGTGCCAGCAGCTTAGGCTCGGCTTACCAAGAGACCCAGTACTTC
CASSLGSAYQETQYF
>TRBJ1-5|.|.|TRBV19
TGTGCCAGTAGTATAAGCGGCAGAACCAATCAGCCCCAGCATTTT
CASSISGRTNQPQHF
>TRBJ1-2|TRBD1|.|TRBV11-3
TGTGCCAGCAGCTCGGGACAGGGCTATGGCTACACCTTC
CASSSGQGYGYTF
>TRBJ2-1|TRBD2|.|TRBV7-3
TGTGCCAGCAGCTTTGAACCGGGACTAAGGGGTAATGAGCAGTTCTTC
CASSFEPGLRGNEQFF
>TRBJ2-1|.|.|TRBV20-1
TGCAGTGCTGCCGACCGTGCGCAGTTCTTC
CSAADRAQFF
>TRBJ2-1|.|.|TRBV12-1
TGTGCCAGCAGCTTTGGGCTAGCGGGAGGGCCTGATGAGCAGTTCTTC
CASSFGLAGGPDEQFF
>TRBJ2-7|TRBD2|.|TRBV5-6
TGTGCCAGCAACCCCCCATTGGGACTAGCTAGCGACGAGCAGTACTTC
CASNPPLGLASDEQYF
>TRBJ2-2|.|.|TRBV4-3
TGCGCCAGCAGCCAAGGGGATGTCGGGGAGCTGTTTTTT
CASSQGDVGELFF
>TRBJ1-1|TRBD1|.|TRBV7-8
TGTGCCAGCAGCCGAAATTACAGGGGGCCCACTGAAGCTTTCTTT
CASSRNYRGPTEAFF
>TRBJ1-5|TRBD1|.|TRBV10-3
TGTGCCATCAGTGGACAGGGGAGCAATCAGCCCCAGCATTTT
CAISGQGSNQPQHF
>TRBJ1-2|.|.|TRBV6-5
TGTGCCAGCAGTCACCGGGGGGCTGCGGGTGGCTACACCTTC
CASSHRGAAGGYTF
>TRBJ1-2|.|.|TRBV12-3/TRBV12-4
TGTGCCAGCAGTTTTGAGGGGCTTGGCTACACCTTC
CASSFEGLGYTF
>TRBJ1-2|.|.|TRBV25-1
TGTGCCAGCAGTGAACCCACCGACAGCTCCTATGGCTACACCTTC
CASSEPTDSSYGYTF
>TRBJ1-6|.|.|TRBV27
TGTGCCAGCAGGGCCATACAGAGATCGGGTCAGGGATCACCCCTCCACTTT
CASRAIQRSGQGSPLHF
>TRBJ2-2|.|.|TRBV5-1
TGCGCCAGCAGCTGGACCCCGGGGGACAACTCGAACACCGGGGAGCTGTTTTTT
CASSWTPGDNSNTGELFF
>TRBJ2-1|.|.|TRBV3-1/TRBV3-2
TGTGCCAGCAGCCAATCTAGTATTGACAATGAGCAGTTCTTC
CASSQSSIDNEQFF
>TRBJ1-5|.|.|TRBV7-2
TGTGCCAGCAGCTTAGAAGGAGGAAGGAGCAATCAGCCCCAGCATTTT
CASSLEGGRSNQPQHF
>TRBJ1-1|.|.|TRBV6-2/TRBV6-3
TGTGCCAGCAGTCCCACGTCGTGGGGGTTCCGATTTGAATCTGAAGCTTTCTTT
CASSPTSWGFRFESEAFF
>TRBJ2-3|.|.|TRBV11-2
TGTGCCAGCAGCTACACCCTGGGGGCCGGCACAGATACGCAGTATTTT
CASSYTLGAGTDTQYF
>TRBJ1-2|TRBD1|.|TRBV9
TGTGCCAGCAGCACGGGACAGGGTATTCACTATGGCTACACCTTC
CASSTGQGIHYGYTF
>TRBJ1-3|.|.|TRBV30
TGTGCCTGGAGTGTAGGCGGGGGCTCACTCTCTGGAAACACCATATATTTT
CAWSVGGGSLSGNTIYF
>TRBJ1-2|TRBD1|.|TRBV7-8
TGTGCCAGCAGCGCTAGGACAGGGGACGATGGCTACACCTTC
CASSARTGDDGYTF
>TRBJ2-1|.|.|TRBV19
TGTGCCAGTAGTAACCCGGGGGGCGCTATCAATGAGCAGTTCTTC
CASSNPGGAINEQFF
>TRBJ1-1|.|.|TRBV5-1
TGCGCTCCGCGCAGGTTAGGCACTGAAGCTTTCTTT
CAPRRLGTEAFF
>TRBJ1-2|TRBD1|.|TRBV5-1
TGCGCCAGCAGCTTGTGGGCTTCGGGGGACAGCTCCTATGGCTACACCTTC
CASSLWASGDSSYGYTF
>TRBJ2-1|TRBD2|.|TRBV7-6
TGTGCCAGCAGCTCCCTAGCGGGCGGGGGGAATGAGCAGTTCTTC
CASSSLAGGGNEQFF
>TRBJ1-5|.|.|TRBV19
TGTGCCAGTAGAACAGGATATAGCAATCAGCCCCAGCATTTT
CASRTGYSNQPQHF
>TRBJ1-2|.|once|TRBV28
TGTGCCAGCAGTCTCTCAGGCAGTCGGAACTATGGCTACACCTTC
CASSLSGSRNYGYTF
>TRBJ1-2|TRBD1|.|TRBV28
TGTGCCAGCAGCCCCCCACAGGGGGCTAACTATGGCTACACCTTC
CASSPPQGANYGYTF
>TRBJ2-1|TRBD2|.|TRBV2
TGTGCCAGCAGTGAAGCGGGGGTCGGAGCGGGAAGGGTTGACAATGAGCAGTTCTTC
CASSEAGVGAGRVDNEQFF
>TRBJ1-1|.|.|TRBV12-3/TRBV12-4
TGTGCCAGCAGCCCGAGCGGGAATGTTTTCTTT
CASSPSGNVFF
>TRBJ1-1|.|.|TRBV10-3
TGTGCCATCCGTGCCGTGGCGAACACTGAAGCTTTCTTT
CAIRAVANTEAFF
>TRBJ2-7|TRBD1|.|TRBV19
TGTGCCACCCAGAGGATCCAGGGGGACTACGAGCAGTACTTC
CATQRIQGDYEQYF